The present entry profiles one T cell receptor beta chain with its context. The antigen this receptor binds is unknown. No qualities accompany the bases; no much larger clone lies one base away. The CDR3 regions of human TCRbeta chains were subjected to immunosequencing. Processing in the source paper ran as follows. TCRs in the repertoires were matched against a reference library of SARS-CoV-2-specific TCRs that had been generated with the MIRA antigen-specificity platform. Breadth meant the fraction of unique TCRs that were SARS-CoV-2-associated, whereas depth meant the fraction of total T cells that were SARS-CoV-2-associated. Using the MIRA data, each spike-specific TCR was mapped to the spike region that the TCR reacts to and placed in a CD4 or CD8 class. Log10-transformed breadth and depth values were compared by one-way ANOVA with Sidak's multiple comparisons tests. Entries here come from immuneACCESS through TCRdb and include only in-frame sequences with V and J called. Some clones fail to appear in such tables; in the studies checked, an unresolved V gene covers under half of the shortfall, and the cause of the remainder is unknown. D and trimming come from the DNA, and the V and J calls and clone size come from that table. Present in this sample are about 150,000 clones, 93% of which were seen just once. The ten largest account for 5% to 5.5% of the sample.

The data belong to a study of T cell responses to AZD1222 COVID-19 vaccine listed by TCRdb under 2021. In the study overall: Because spike-specific TCR depth and breadth did not differ between the two schedules, AZD1222 recipients who got a second dose at roughly 4 weeks were pooled with those who got a second dose at roughly 12 weeks. Trial participants were enrolled into age subgroups of 18-55, 56-69 and 70-plus years, which contained around 150, 29 and 61 TCR-sequenced participants, respectively. TCR sequencing was performed for roughly 250 trial participants, of whom about 210 were given two doses of AZD1222 and about 25 were given two doses of MenACWY control vaccine. Here is what the overall study found, with its caveats: Participants were mostly white British, with more females than males. The authors suggested clonal diversity may have been underestimated. Conclusions about previously exposed vaccinees are limited, since just five to seven AZD1222 recipients were seropositive for SARS-CoV-2 at baseline. In the small 56-69-year group, the increase in depth fell short of significance, most likely because of low power. The whole spike protein was spanned by vaccine-associated CD4 TCRs, and dominant responses were seen in regions 160-218 and 743-854. Nearly half of unique spike-specific TCRs reportedly recognized epitopes outside regions mutated in the B.1.351 and B.1.1.7 variants. After two AZD1222 doses, both the breadth and the depth of spike-specific TCRs were significantly higher than at day 0 and than in MenACWY recipients. No day 14 peak-response samples were available, so repertoires were characterized only after the peak T cell response.

What the time point label conveys for this sample: baseline before first vaccination. Vaccinee samples were obtained from the UK trials COV001 and COV002, which included a single-blind randomized controlled phase 2/3 trial of AZD1222 (ChAdOx1 nCoV-19) in healthy adults. For TCRbeta chain sequencing, PBMC samples were collected from trial participants at day 0 and at day 28 after the second dose. Taken from the germline V gene, the CDR1 and CDR2 loops are MNHEY and SVGEGT. The CDR3 contains 14 residues, cysteine and phenylalanine counted. The entry retains the CDR3 DNA only, 42 bases that are in frame from base 1. At the junction V is shortened by 7 bases and J by 10 bases, with 19 bases in between.

This receptor chain uses TRBV6-2 or TRBV6-3 and TRBJ1-4, with a weak D call of TRBD1 (6 bases match). This specimen was peripheral blood, taken on day 0 of AZD1222 vaccination. This receptor was obtained from an adult in good health. The nucleotide sequence is TGTGCCAGCAACCCGGACAGCTTGATTGGAAAACTGTTTTTT. This is translated as CASNPDSLIGKLFF.